These 16 T cell receptor beta chains were all obtained from the same sample, sequenced in a study of response to subunit inactivated influenza vaccine. TCRdb re-called the RT-PCR reads with MiXCR, one entry per CDR3 protein. The sample lists some 160,000 distinct CDR3 sequences; around 9.9% were seen once. This sample comprised non-naive T cells sorted from PBMCs, obtained roughly 46 days after vaccination. Receptor source: a man in his fifties or sixties who received an inactivated influenza vaccine.

This clonotype was detected a few times. The J gene is TRBJ1-1, the V gene TRBV4-2; D unclear. Between the trimmed V and J ends, which lost 1 base and 5 bases, there was a span of 14 bases. Germline-derived CDR1 and CDR2 are LGHNA and YNFKEQ. This CDR3 contains 15 residues. CDR3 region: CASSQVGVRGTEAFF. As DNA, the CDR3 is TGTGCCAGCAGCCAAGTTGGGGTTCGAGGGACTGAAGCTTTCTTT.

The chain recombines TRBV14 with TRBJ1-6, with 9 bases that match TRBD1. CDR3 size: 15 residues. Germline V gives CDR1 SGHDN, CDR2 FVKESK. The V segment lost 2 bases and the J segment 10 bases; nucleotides outside the gene matches: 6. The CDR3 DNA follows: TGTGCCAGCAGCCAACGGGACAGGGTGGAATCACCCCTCCACTTT. It encodes CASSQRDRVESPLHF.

This clonotype has a handful of counts. This sequence joins TRBV3-1 and TRBJ2-1, with D unresolved. Germline V gene lookup returns CDR1 LGHDT and CDR2 YNNKEL (reference sequence). V gave up 5 bases and J gave up 8 bases, with 7 bases separating them. CDR3 length: 11 amino acids. CDR3 residues: CASSSDYEQFF. CDR3 nucleotide sequence: TGTGCCAGCAGCTCAGACTATGAGCAGTTCTTC.

This clonotype was seen many times. The genes are TRBV6-1 and TRBJ1-2; 7 nucleotides agree with TRBD1. Germline-derived CDR1 and CDR2 are MNHNS and SASEGT. CDR3 length: 13 amino acids. The V segment lost 8 bases and the J segment 2 bases; nucleotides outside the gene matches: 5. CDR3 sequence (DNA): TGTGCCAGCGAGCCGGGACAGAACTATGGCTACACCTTC. It codes for CASEPGQNYGYTF.

This clonotype was detected a few times. The genes are TRBV3-1 and TRBJ2-7; TRBD2 matches at 12 bases. The ends lost 0 bases at V and 6 bases at J; junction bases unmatched: 15. This CDR3 has 19 residues. CDR1 LGHDT and CDR2 YNNKEL come from the germline V gene (reference sequence). CDR3 in amino acids: CASSQDRAILAGGDPEQYF. The CDR3 DNA follows: TGTGCCAGCAGCCAAGACCGTGCTATCCTAGCGGGAGGGGACCCCGAGCAGTACTTC.

This clonotype was seen ten or more times. V is TRBV7-9 and J is TRBJ1-1; D not resolved. The CDR3 is 14 amino acids. Trimming pared 2 bases from V and 0 bases from J, leaving 7 bases between. The V gene's germline CDR1 is SEHNR and CDR2 FQNEAQ (reference sequence). The CDR3 DNA follows: TGTGCCAGCAGCTTACAACAGATGAACACTGAAGCTTTCTTT. Its protein product is CASSLQQMNTEAFF.

This clonotype was detected many times. The V call is TRBV7-3, the J call TRBJ2-2; 8 nucleotides match TRBD1. The CDR3 loop spans 15 amino acids. The germline CDR1 and CDR2 sequences are SGHTA and FQGTGA. With V trimmed by 4 bases and J by 0 bases, 1 base remained unmatched. CDR3 region: CASSSGGANTGELFF. In nucleotides, the CDR3 is TGTGCCAGCAGCTCAGGGGGCGCGAACACCGGGGAGCTGTTTTTT.

This clonotype was picked up a small number of times. The chain joins TRBV6-2 or TRBV6-3 to TRBJ2-3, with a weak D call TRBD2 (6 bases). The V and J ends lost 0 bases and 7 bases respectively, with 14 bases between them. The CDR3 covers 15 residues. CDR1 and CDR2 from the germline V gene are MNHEY and SVGEGT. The CDR3 region has the DNA TGTGCCAGCAGTTACTCTACGGGAGCCTTAAATACGCAGTATTTT. Translating it yields CASSYSTGALNTQYF.

The chain recombines TRBV7-9 with TRBJ1-6; TRBD1 agrees at 9 bases. With V trimmed by 2 bases and J by 17 bases, 7 bases remained unmatched. The germline V gene has CDR1 SEHNR and CDR2 FQNEAQ (reference sequence). The CDR3 is 13 residues long. In DNA form, the CDR3 reads TGTGCCAGCAGCTTATCACCGGGACAGGGTTTCCACTTT. This sequence encodes CASSLSPGQGFHF.

This clonotype appeared many times. The chain has TRBV4-3 and TRBJ2-1; no clear D. Trimming removed 0 bases from V and 6 bases from J, with 15 bases in between. Per germline, CDR1 LGHNA and CDR2 YSLEER. The CDR3 is 16 amino acids. The CDR3 reads CASSQEESSAANEQFF. DNA of the CDR3: TGCGCCAGCAGCCAAGAAGAAAGCTCTGCAGCCAATGAGCAGTTCTTC.

The chain employs TRBV20-1 and TRBJ2-1, with no clear D. CDR3 length: 15 amino acids. Looked up from germline, CDR1 is DFQATT and CDR2 is SNEGSKA (reference sequence). The ends were cut back, 3 bases at V and 1 base at J, with 13 bases in the middle. The CDR3 loop is CSASGAEFSYNEQFF. The CDR3 nucleotides read TGCAGTGCTAGTGGCGCGGAGTTTTCCTACAATGAGCAGTTCTTC.

This clonotype showed up just a few times. The rearrangement uses TRBV20-1 and TRBJ2-4; tentatively, D is TRBD1 or TRBD2 (5 bases each). This CDR3 comprises 15 residues. V lost 3 bases and J lost 0, with 12 bases in between. CDR1 and CDR2 (germline): DFQATT, SNEGSKA (reference sequence). The CDR3 sequence: CSASDGALAKNIQYF. Here the CDR3 DNA reads TGCAGTGCTAGTGACGGGGCTCTAGCCAAAAACATTCAGTACTTC.

This clonotype showed up just a few times. This sequence joins TRBV19 and TRBJ1-2; D remains unclear. This CDR3 is 12 amino acids long. The germline V and J ends were trimmed by 5 bases and 0 bases, with 4 bases remaining between them. CDR1 is LNHDA, CDR2 SQIVND, per germline (reference sequence). The CDR3 here is CASSASNYGYTF. CDR3 in DNA: TGTGCCAGTAGTGCCTCTAACTATGGCTACACCTTC.

This clonotype was observed many times. The V and J genes are TRBV12-3 or TRBV12-4 and TRBJ2-2; D possibly corresponds to TRBD2 (5 bases). V was pared by 8 bases and J by 6 bases, with 16 bases between. This CDR3 contains 14 residues. CDR3 sequence reads: CASSPKTRSGELFF. CDR3 DNA sequence: TGTGCCAGCTCCCCCAAAACTAGATCCGGGGAGCTGTTTTTT.

The rearrangement uses TRBV3-1 and TRBJ1-2, with D uncertain. The CDR3 has 12 residues. V was cut by 3 bases and J by 5 bases, with 7 bases left in between. CDR1 and CDR2 from the germline V gene are LGHDT and YNNKEL (reference sequence). CDR3 region: CASSHREYGYTF. The CDR3, as DNA: TGTGCCAGCAGCCACCGGGAGTATGGCTACACCTTC.

At least ten counts were recorded for this clonotype. This chain connects TRBV5-6 to TRBJ1-1; D perhaps matches TRBD1 (6 bases). CDR1 and CDR2 from the germline V gene are SGHDT and YYEEEE. V was pared by 4 bases and J by 5 bases, with 18 bases between. The CDR3 is 15 amino acids. The DNA for the CDR3 is TGTGCCAGCAGCAACTTCGCGGGGGCGAGGACTGAAGCTTTCTTT. This encodes CASSNFAGARTEAFF. Using reference TRBV5-6 and TRBJ1-1 for the parts outside the CDR3, the full variable domain is DAGVTQSPTHLIKTRGQQVTLRCSPKSGHDTVSWYQQALGQGPQFIFQYYEEEERQRGNFPDRFSGHQFPNYSSELNVNALLLGDSALYLCASSNFAGARTEAFFGQGTRLTVV.